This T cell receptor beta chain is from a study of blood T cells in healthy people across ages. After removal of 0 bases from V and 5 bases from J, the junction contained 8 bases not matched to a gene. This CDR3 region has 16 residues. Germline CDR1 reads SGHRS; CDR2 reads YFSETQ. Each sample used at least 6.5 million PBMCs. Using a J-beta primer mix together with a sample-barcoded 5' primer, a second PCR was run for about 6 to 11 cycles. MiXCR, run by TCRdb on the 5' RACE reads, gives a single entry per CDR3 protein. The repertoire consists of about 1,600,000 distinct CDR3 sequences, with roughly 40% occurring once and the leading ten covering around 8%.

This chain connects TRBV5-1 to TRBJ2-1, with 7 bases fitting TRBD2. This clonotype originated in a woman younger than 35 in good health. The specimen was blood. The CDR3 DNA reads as TGCGCCAGCAGCTTGGTAGGTAGCGGGCATCACAATGAGCAGTTCTTC. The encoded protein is CASSLVGSGHHNEQFF. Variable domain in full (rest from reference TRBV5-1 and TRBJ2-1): KAGVTQTPRYLIKTRGQQVTLSCSPISGHRSVSWYQQTPGQGLQFLFEYFSETQRNKGNFPGRFSGRQFSNSRSEMNVSTLELGDSALYLCASSLVGSGHHNEQFFGPGTRLTVL.